A selection of T cell receptor beta chains follows, all from one sample in a study of siplizumab effects on memory and regulatory T cells. Profiling relied on immunoSEQ multiplex PCR, and the TCRdb table lists in-frame clones only, not all of them. The repertoire holds about 100,000 clones, about 90% seen once, with roughly 0.16% in the top ten. Sequenced input: CD4+ T cells sorted from blood. The receptors originated from a human donor in good health. CDR3s include the opening cysteine and the closing phenylalanine or tryptophan. The D gene is left open where the match is weak. Only part of the rows carry a size: once, few, many, or a class if the clone is expanded.

-	-	TRBJ1-1	TRBV18	TGTGCCAGCTCAGAGGTGGGGCAGGGAGCTTTCTTT	CASSEVGQGAFF
-	-	TRBJ1-5	TRBV5-6	TGTGCCAGCAAGTTGCGGAGATATAGCAATCAGCCCCAGCATTTT	CASKLRRYSNQPQHF
-	-	TRBJ2-3	TRBV5-4	TGTGCCAGCACCGAGGGGGGGCCTAGCTCTTTGGATACGCAGTATTTT	CASTEGGPSSLDTQYF
-	-	TRBJ2-5	TRBV5-5	TGTGCCAGCAGCTGGGCCCGGGTCACAGAGACCCAGTACTTC	CASSWARVTETQYF
-	-	TRBJ2-7	TRBV30	TGTGCCTGGAGTTGGGATTCCTACGAGCAGTACTTC	CAWSWDSYEQYF
TRBD1	-	TRBJ2-7	TRBV13	TGTGCCAGCAGCTTAGTGGGGGACAGTCTAGTCCCCTTGGCCCTCTCCTACGAGCAGTACTTC	CASSLVGDSLVPLALSYEQYF
-	-	TRBJ1-2	TRBV28	TGTGCCAGCAGTCTTACGCAGGGTAACTATGGCTACACCTTC	CASSLTQGNYGYTF
-	-	TRBJ2-2	TRBV10-1	TGCGCCAGCAGTGATCGAGGTTTTTCCGGGGAGCTGTTTTTT	CASSDRGFSGELFF
TRBD1	once	TRBJ2-7	TRBV28	TGTGCCAGCAGTACTTCCGGGACAGGGCGTTACGAGCAGTACTTC	CASSTSGTGRYEQYF
-	-	TRBJ2-1	TRBV7-2	TGTGCCAGCAGCCCAGGACTGGAGTACAATGAGCAGTTCTTC	CASSPGLEYNEQFF
TRBD2	-	TRBJ2-7	TRBV2	TGTGCCAGCAAGACTAGCGGGGGGCCCTACGAGCAGTACTTC	CASKTSGGPYEQYF
-	once	TRBJ2-3	TRBV11-2	TGTGCCAGCAGCTTAGATGGCCAGGGTCCGCGGTATTTT	CASSLDGQGPRYF
-	-	TRBJ2-5	TRBV12-2	TGTTCAAGTGGGGGGGGCCAAGAGGCCCAGTACTTC	CSSGGGQEAQYF
TRBD1	-	TRBJ1-3	TRBV10-2	TGCGCCAGCAGGGACGGACAGGGGGTTGGAAACACCATATATTTT	CASRDGQGVGNTIYF
-	-	TRBJ1-3	TRBV5-6	TGTGCCAGCAGCTGGGGATTGGGACTTGCGGCGGGCATATATTTT	CASSWGLGLAAGIYF
-	few	TRBJ2-1	TRBV4-3	TGCGCCAGCAGCCAAGATTCCCCTGTGGACAATGAGCAGTTCTTC	CASSQDSPVDNEQFF
-	-	TRBJ2-3	TRBV7-3	TGTGCCAGCAGCTCTAGCACCACAGATACGCAGTATTTT	CASSSSTTDTQYF
-	-	TRBJ2-7	TRBV6-1	TGTGCCAGCAGCCGAAGGGTTGGCCAAGCCTACGAGCAGTACTTC	CASSRRVGQAYEQYF
-	-	TRBJ1-1	TRBV10-1	TGCGCCAGCAGTGAGTCAGGGGGGGCGCCCACTGAAGCTTTCTTT	CASSESGGAPTEAFF
-	-	TRBJ2-2	TRBV19	TGTGCCAGTAGGGGAATGGGCCCCGGGGAGCTGTTTTTT	CASRGMGPGELFF
TRBD2	once	TRBJ2-1	TRBV7-7	TGTGCCAGCAGCACTAGCGGGGGATCCTACAATGAGCAGTTCTTC	CASSTSGGSYNEQFF
TRBD1	-	TRBJ2-1	TRBV5-1	TGCGCCAGCAGCTCCTCCGGACAGGGGGCGTCCCCAGACAACTACAATGAGCAGTTCTTC	CASSSSGQGASPDNYNEQFF
-	-	TRBJ1-6	TRBV7-3	TGTGCCAGCAGCTTACAGGACAGAGTTAGTAATTCACCCCTCCACTTT	CASSLQDRVSNSPLHF
-	-	TRBJ1-3	TRBV2	TGTGCCAGCAGTGGGGACGGAATGTCTTCTGGAAACACCATATATTTT	CASSGDGMSSGNTIYF
-	-	TRBJ2-3	TRBV5-4	TGTGCCAGCAGCAAAGGGGAGTCTAGCACAGATACGCAGTATTTT	CASSKGESSTDTQYF
TRBD1	once	TRBJ1-6	TRBV18	TGTGCCAGCTCACCATCAGGGGGTTCGGGTAATTCACCCCTCCACTTT	CASSPSGGSGNSPLHF
-	-	TRBJ2-2	TRBV4-1	TGCGCCAGCAGCCAAACTCGGAGCTTGAACACCGGGGAGCTGTTTTTT	CASSQTRSLNTGELFF
-	-	TRBJ2-7	TRBV28	TGTGCCAGCAGTTCTCCGACTCTTTCCTACGAGCAGTACTTC	CASSSPTLSYEQYF
-	-	TRBJ1-4	TRBV2	TGTGCCAGCAGTGCCCGGGCAGGGAACGAAAAACTGTTTTTT	CASSARAGNEKLFF